These T cell receptor beta chains were read from a single sample in a study of T cell repertoires in cytomegalovirus infection. In TCRdb, the reads were re-called with MiXCR into one record per CDR3 protein. The top ten hold about 8.7% of the sample, which has about 260,000 distinct CDR3 sequences, roughly 15% seen once. The sample comprised PBMCs. These receptors came from a human donor in good health (CMV status not recorded). Some clones in this sample may be carry-over from other donors' samples. Both conserved end residues are part of each CDR3. Fields, in order: clone size, D gene, V gene, J gene, CDR3 DNA, CDR3 protein. D genes are given only for firm matches. Size tells how often a clone was seen (once, few, many) or the class of an expanded clone, and some rows leave it out.

few	.	TRBV27	TRBJ1-2	TGTGCCAGCAGCAGGGTGGGAAACTATGGCTACACCTTC	CASSRVGNYGYTF
few	.	TRBV6-1	TRBJ2-7	TGTGCCAGCAGTGCAGTGCAGGTCGGGCTCTACGAGCAGTACTTC	CASSAVQVGLYEQYF
many	.	TRBV7-2	TRBJ1-5	TGTGCCAGCAGCCCCTCGAGCAGGGTTGATCAGCCCCAGCATTTT	CASSPSSRVDQPQHF
many	.	TRBV7-2	TRBJ1-5	TGTGCCAGCAGCTTTCAGGGCGGTCAGCCCCAGCATTTT	CASSFQGGQPQHF
few	TRBD2	TRBV2	TRBJ2-5	TGTGCCAGCAGTGCCAATACCATCCCGACTAGCGGGGGCCAAGAGACCCAGTACTTC	CASSANTIPTSGGQETQYF
few	TRBD1	TRBV29-1	TRBJ1-2	TGCAGCGTAGCCTCGACAGGGGGCAATGGCTACACCTTC	CSVASTGGNGYTF
many	TRBD2	TRBV7-2	TRBJ2-1	TGTGCCAGCAGCTTAGATAGCGGGAGGGGTGAGCAGTTCTTC	CASSLDSGRGEQFF
few	TRBD2	TRBV20-1	TRBJ2-5	TGCAGTGCTAGCGAGACTAGCGGGGGTGAGACCCAGTACTTC	CSASETSGGETQYF
few	.	TRBV15	TRBJ1-3	TGTGCCACCAGCACCATTGTTAGGCGGGGACGCGGAAACACCATATATTTT	CATSTIVRRGRGNTIYF
.	TRBD1	TRBV12-3/TRBV12-4	TRBJ2-7	TGTGCCAGCAGTTTCCAGGGACAGGTTCGCTACGAGCAGTACTTC	CASSFQGQVRYEQYF
few	.	TRBV6-1	TRBJ2-1	TGTGCCAGCAGTGTAGCGGTTACCTACAATGAGCAGTTCTTC	CASSVAVTYNEQFF
few	.	TRBV12-3/TRBV12-4	TRBJ1-1	TGTGCCAGCACCCAAGGGGGGGCTAACACTGAAGCTTTCTTT	CASTQGGANTEAFF
many	TRBD1	TRBV20-1	TRBJ2-7	TGCAGTGCTAGAGATGCGGGACAGGGTTCCTACGAGCAGTACTTC	CSARDAGQGSYEQYF
few	.	TRBV6-6	TRBJ1-3	TGTGCCAGCAAGGGATCTGGAAACACCATATATTTT	CASKGSGNTIYF
few	TRBD1	TRBV20-1	TRBJ1-5	TGCAGTGCTAGAATAGGGGGCGATCAGCCCCAGCATTTT	CSARIGGDQPQHF